Following are 18 T cell receptor beta chains from one sample sequenced in a study of blood T cell repertoires in COVID-19. TCRdb keeps only in-frame clones here, not all; method: immunoSEQ multiplex PCR. Of over 45,000 clones detected, 70% to 85% appear once; the ten largest clones hold about 4%. The sample consisted of peripheral blood. All receptors derive from a man aged 50 to 59 with active COVID-19.

The chain couples TRBV3-1 (or the pseudogene TRBV3-2) to TRBJ1-2; 11 nucleotides align to TRBD1. The CDR3 covers 14 residues. Germline values: CDR1 LGHDT, CDR2 YNNKEL (reference sequence). V shed 4 bases, J shed 7 bases, and the junction held 5 bases outside the gene matches. DNA for the CDR3: TGTGCCAGCAGCCCGTGGACAGGGGGCCGTGGCTACACCTTC. Its protein product is CASSPWTGGRGYTF.

The chain uses TRBV4-2 and TRBJ2-2, with 7 bases lining up with TRBD1. Germline assignment: CDR1 LGHNA and CDR2 YNFKEQ. The CDR3 length is 14 residues. V trimming: 2 bases; J trimming: 5 bases; junction bases outside the gene matches: 2. The CDR3 DNA follows: TGTGCCAGCAGCCAACCACAGGGGACCGGGGAGCTGTTTTTT. Its protein is CASSQPQGTGELFF.

The chain combines TRBV19 with TRBJ1-4; D unclear. With 8 bases removed from V and 4 bases from J, the gap between germline ends came to 11 bases. The length of the CDR3 is 13 residues. Germline V gene lookup returns CDR1 LNHDA and CDR2 SQIVND (reference sequence). CDR3 residues: CASRPAGNEKLFF. In nucleotides, the CDR3 is TGTGCCAGTCGCCCCGCGGGTAATGAAAAACTGTTTTTT. Drawing the rest from reference TRBV19 and TRBJ1-4, the complete variable domain is DGGITQSPKYLFRKEGQNVTLSCEQNLNHDAMYWYRQDPGQGLRLIYYSQIVNDFQKGDIAEGYSVSREKKESFPLTVTSAQKNPTAFYLCASRPAGNEKLFFGSGTQLSVL.

The V call is TRBV27, the J call TRBJ1-1; possible D gene TRBD1, 5 bases. The CDR3 sequence is 16 residues long. Trimming removed 5 bases from V and 0 bases from J, with 16 bases in between. Germline V gene sequence: CDR1 MNHEY, CDR2 SMNVEV (reference sequence). The DNA for the CDR3 is TGTGCCAGCAGTAACGGGGGGGGAGGATTGAACACTGAAGCTTTCTTT. It encodes CASSNGGGGLNTEAFF.

The chain links TRBV19 to TRBJ2-6; D not certain. The CDR3 runs 15 residues. Germline V gives CDR1 LNHDA, CDR2 SQIVND (reference sequence). Trimming left V 3 bases short and J 0 bases short, with 6 bases between. Here the CDR3 reads CASSIELSGANVLTF. DNA of the CDR3: TGTGCCAGTAGTATTGAGCTCTCTGGGGCCAACGTCCTGACTTTC.

The rearrangement links TRBV7-9 to TRBJ2-7; no clear D gene. CDR1 and CDR2 from the germline V gene are SEHNR and FQNEAQ (reference sequence). V was pared by 2 bases and J by 6 bases, with 17 bases between. The CDR3 runs to 15 residues. The CDR3 nucleotides are TGTGCCAGCAGCTTATCTCAGCGTTCCACGTCCGAGCAGTACTTC. It yields the protein CASSLSQRSTSEQYF.

This clone was seen a few times. V usage is TRBV20-1 and J usage is TRBJ1-5; weak D call: TRBD1 (6 bases). The length of the CDR3 is 13 residues. CDR1 is DFQATT and CDR2 is SNEGSKA in the germline V gene (reference sequence). V shed 3 bases and J shed 8 bases, with 14 bases lying between them. CDR3 residues: CSASGQLPKPQHF. In DNA, the CDR3 is TGCAGTGCTAGTGGACAGCTCCCGAAGCCCCAGCATTTT.

V gene TRBV5-5 combines with J gene TRBJ1-4; D is unclear. This CDR3 is 13 amino acids long. Germline assignment: CDR1 SGHKS and CDR2 YYEKEE (reference sequence). V was clipped by 4 bases and J by 5 bases, with 9 bases between them. The CDR3 coding sequence is TGTGCCAGCAGCCTTCGGGGAAATGAAAAACTGTTTTTT. Its protein is CASSLRGNEKLFF.

V gene TRBV10-3 combines with J gene TRBJ1-2, with TRBD1 as a possible D gene (5 bases). The germline V gene encodes CDR1 ENHRY and CDR2 SYGVKD. The length of the CDR3 is 15 residues. V lost 8 bases, J lost 3 bases, and 19 bases lay in between. This chain's CDR3 is CAIGAPPLKYYGYTF. As DNA, the CDR3 is TGTGCCATCGGGGCACCGCCGTTGAAATACTATGGCTACACCTTC.

This rearrangement joins TRBV6-2 or TRBV6-3 to TRBJ2-5; 8 bases are a match to TRBD1. CDR1 and CDR2 from the germline V gene are MNHEY and SVGEGT. The CDR3 runs to 16 residues. V shed 6 bases and J 5 bases; nucleotides not matched to a gene: 14. The CDR3 protein is CASSPLLGRDRETQYF. For the CDR3, the DNA is TGTGCCAGCAGCCCGCTCCTCGGCAGGGACAGGGAGACCCAGTACTTC.

This clone was observed once. The chain couples TRBV6-2 or TRBV6-3 to TRBJ2-1; the D is unclear. Germline loops: CDR1 MNHEY, CDR2 SVGEGT. V lost 0 bases and J 8 bases, leaving 8 bases between the germline ends. This CDR3 has 13 residues. The CDR3 DNA sequence: TGTGCCAGCAGTTACTCCCAGACACATGAGCAGTTCTTC. This encodes CASSYSQTHEQFF.

V gene TRBV6-5 combines with J gene TRBJ2-7, with 7 positions matching TRBD2. V lost 0 bases to trimming and J lost 4 bases; unmatched junction nucleotides: 6. The CDR3 extends over 15 amino acids. Germline V gene sequence: CDR1 MNHEY, CDR2 SVGAGI. This CDR3 is CASSYSSNGGYEQYF. CDR3 nucleotides: TGTGCCAGCAGTTACTCCTCGAACGGGGGGTACGAGCAGTACTTC.

The CDR3 sequence: CASMAGSSDTQYF. CDR3 in DNA: TGTGCCAGCATGGCGGGGAGTTCAGATACGCAGTATTTT. The rearrangement uses TRBV3-1 (or the pseudogene TRBV3-2) and TRBJ2-3; maybe TRBD2 (6 bases). V was clipped by 7 bases and J by 4 bases, with 12 bases between them. Per the germline V gene, CDR1 is LGHDT and CDR2 is YNNKEL (reference sequence). The CDR3 has 13 residues.

The V gene is TRBV3-1 (or the pseudogene TRBV3-2), the J gene TRBJ2-5; D is unclear. Germline values: CDR1 LGHDT, CDR2 YNNKEL (reference sequence). Trimming cost V 0 bases and J 5 bases, with 10 bases left between them. The CDR3 runs 14 residues. As DNA, the CDR3 is TGTGCCAGCAGCCAAGAGCAACAGTGGGAGACCCAGTACTTC. Residues: CASSQEQQWETQYF.

The chain is built from TRBV7-6 and TRBJ1-6; a weak D match, TRBD1 (6 bases). V gave up 1 base and J gave up 1 base, with 11 bases separating them. The CDR3 spans 17 residues. CDR1 SGHVS and CDR2 FNYEAQ come from the germline V gene. The CDR3 sequence is CASSLGGGASYNSPLHF. The CDR3 DNA is TGTGCCAGCAGCTTAGGGGGGGGCGCGTCCTATAATTCACCCCTCCACTTT.

The CDR3 loop is CASSSPGTGFYGYTF. In DNA form, the CDR3 reads TGTGCCAGCAGTTCCCCCGGGACAGGGTTCTATGGCTACACCTTC. The chain has TRBV6-5 and TRBJ1-2, with 9 positions matching TRBD1. V lost 4 bases, J lost 4 bases, and 7 bases stayed unmatched. This CDR3 spans 15 amino acids. Germline-derived CDR1 and CDR2 are MNHEY and SVGAGI.

The V gene is TRBV5-5, the J gene TRBJ2-7, with a tentative D call TRBD2 (6 bases). Germline V gene sequence: CDR1 SGHKS, CDR2 YYEKEE (reference sequence). V lost 1 base and J 3 bases, leaving 11 bases between the germline ends. The CDR3 covers 14 residues. The chain's CDR3 is CASSLWGDGYEQYF. The DNA of the CDR3 is TGTGCCAGCAGCTTGTGGGGGGACGGCTACGAGCAGTACTTC.

The chain couples TRBV25-1 to TRBJ1-5; tentative D call: TRBD1 (5 bases). This CDR3 has 17 residues. Germline CDR1 is MGHDK and CDR2 is SYGVNS. V lost 4 bases and J 3 bases, leaving 19 bases between the germline ends. CDR3 residues: CASSVGPRRGPNQPQHF. DNA of the CDR3: TGTGCCAGCAGTGTGGGCCCAAGGAGGGGTCCCAATCAGCCCCAGCATTTT.